This T cell receptor (beta chain) came from a study of OX40 agonist ivuxolimab in advanced cancers. Study findings and constraints: Clonal expansion from baseline to week 6 occurred in both CD4+ and CD8+ T cells. Researchers did not establish what antigens the expanded peripheral T cells target.

TCRdb's table, derived via immunoSEQ multiplex PCR, lists solely in-frame clones and lacks some. Here the sample spans tens of thousands of clones, about 80% being singletons. The trim removed 0 bases at V and 1 base at J, leaving 6 bases unmatched. This CDR3 is built from 17 residues. Germline values: CDR1 SGHRS, CDR2 YFSETQ. This clone was seen just once. Its antigen is currently unknown. Sequences were derived from CD4+ or CD8+ T cells sorted from blood, sampled in a trial of the OX40 agonist ivuxolimab. This sequence originates from an adult with an advanced solid tumor such as melanoma, head and neck, liver or kidney cancer. V is TRBV5-1 and J is TRBJ2-3; 9 bases are shared with TRBD2. The CDR3: CASSLGASGTRTDTQYF. The CDR3 DNA reads TGCGCCAGCAGCTTGGGGGCTAGCGGGACCCGCACAGATACGCAGTATTTT.